A single sample is the source of the 26 T cell receptor beta chains below, sequenced in a study of regulatory T cells in long-lasting Graves disease. The time point: newly diagnosed GD, antithyroid drugs for less than 3 months. There was RNA extracted from PBMCs, and the TCR library was made from it. Arm-PCR with iRepertoire HTBI primers amplified the CDR3 regions for these TCR beta libraries. Each CDR3 protein gets one entry after TCRdb re-called the multiplex PCR reads with MiXCR. The data hold just over 600,000 distinct CDR3 sequences, with roughly 15% observed a single time. This same sample was also part of a study on T cells in Graves' hyperthyroidism and ophthalmopathy.

The source was peripheral blood mononuclear cells (PBMCs), collected at new diagnosis, from a patient treated with antithyroid drugs. The receptors come from a woman aged 25 to 39 with Graves disease.

To note about this clonotype: Germline is not matched at one junction end, which may reflect a read error. The CDR3 reads CAIPGTSGRSNTGGLFF. The CDR3 region has the DNA TGTGCCATCCCGGGGACTAGCGGGAGGTCGAACACCGGGGGGCTGTTTTTT. The chain combines TRBV10-3 with TRBJ2-2; 15 nucleotides align to TRBD2. The CDR3 extends over 17 amino acids. The germline CDR1 and CDR2 sequences are ENHRY and SYGVKD.

This clonotype was seen many times. The chain joins TRBV14 to TRBJ2-1, with D unresolved. Germline CDR1 reads SGHDN; CDR2 reads FVKESK. The CDR3 is 13 residues long. V dropped 0 bases and J dropped 15 bases, with 15 bases sitting between them. Here the CDR3 reads CASSQDMRSLGFF. The CDR3 DNA reads as TGTGCCAGCAGCCAAGATATGCGCAGCTTAGGGTTCTTC.

A remark on this clonotype: One base away lies a much larger clone, so this may be a sequencing read error. V usage is TRBV7-2 and J usage is TRBJ1-1, with 8 bases that match TRBD1. The ends lost 3 bases at V and 0 bases at J; junction bases unmatched: 6. The CDR3 runs 16 residues. From germline, CDR1 is SGHTA and CDR2 FQGNSA. The CDR3: CASSFRTGRMNTEAFF. The CDR3 nucleotides are TGTGCCAGCAGCTTCAGGACAGGGCGCATGAACACTGAAGCTTTCTTT.

V and J are TRBV20-1 and TRBJ2-1; 14 bases are shared with TRBD2. Germline values: CDR1 DFQATT, CDR2 SNEGSKA (reference sequence). V dropped 6 bases and J dropped 0; count of bases not matched to a gene: 10. The CDR3 consists of 18 residues. The CDR3 DNA follows: TGCAGTGCGGCCGGGACTAGCGGGAGCGGCGGCTCCTACAATGAGCAGTTCTTC. It codes for CSAAGTSGSGGSYNEQFF.

The CDR3: CASSPTGFPYEQYF. The CDR3 region has the DNA TGTGCCAGCAGCCCGACAGGGTTTCCCTACGAGCAGTACTTC. The rearrangement joins TRBV7-2 to TRBJ2-7; 7 bases map to TRBD1. Germline V gene lookup returns CDR1 SGHTA and CDR2 FQGNSA. There are 14 residues in the CDR3. The V and J ends lost 5 bases and 2 bases, in that order; junction bases with no gene match: 6.

This clonotype turned up a few times. The rearrangement joins TRBV12-3 or TRBV12-4 to TRBJ2-6; a possible D gene is TRBD2 (5 bases). The CDR3 length is 17 residues. Trimming removed 3 bases from V and 4 bases from J, with 16 bases in between. The CDR3 DNA is TGTGCCAGCAGTTTCGTGCCCTCGAGGGCAGGGGCCAACGTCCTGACTTTC. Translated: CASSFVPSRAGANVLTF.

V gene TRBV18 combines with J gene TRBJ2-3; 8 bases line up with TRBD2. V was pared by 4 bases and J by 0 bases, with 6 bases of the junction left unmatched. The CDR3 has 16 residues. The germline V gene has CDR1 KGHSH and CDR2 LQKENI. The CDR3 loop reads CASSRPGLASTDTQYF. CDR3 in DNA: TGTGCCAGCTCACGCCCCGGACTAGCTAGCACAGATACGCAGTATTTT.

In this sample, this clonotype turned up many times. The J gene is TRBJ1-1, the V gene TRBV7-9; D possibly corresponds to TRBD1 (6 bases). Germline V gene lookup returns CDR1 SEHNR and CDR2 FQNEAQ (reference sequence). V gave up 5 bases and J gave up 3 bases, with 10 bases separating them. CDR3 length equals 13 residues. CDR3 nucleotides: TGTGCCAGCAGCGCAGGGGACTACACTGAAGCTTTCTTT. Translated, it gives CASSAGDYTEAFF.

Ten or more counts support this clonotype. The rearrangement uses TRBV28 and TRBJ1-1, with D possibly TRBD1 on 5 matching bases. V lost 10 bases and J 1 base, leaving 16 bases between the germline ends. The V gene's germline CDR1 is MDHEN and CDR2 SYDVKM. The CDR3 sequence is 14 residues long. Here the CDR3 reads CATGHPLPNTEAFF. Here the CDR3 DNA reads TGTGCCACCGGACACCCATTACCGAACACTGAAGCTTTCTTT.

This clonotype occurred many times. The J gene is TRBJ1-5, the V gene TRBV3-1; no clear D gene. The CDR3 loop spans 12 amino acids. The germline V gene has CDR1 LGHDT and CDR2 YNNKEL (reference sequence). V gave up 0 bases and J gave up 7 bases, with 4 bases separating them. CDR3 protein: CASSQEEQPQHF. The CDR3 DNA is TGTGCCAGCAGCCAAGAGGAGCAGCCCCAGCATTTT.

At least ten counts were recorded for this clonotype. J is TRBJ2-3 and V is TRBV7-3; D is possibly TRBD1 (6 bases). The CDR3 has 14 amino acids. V lost 5 bases and J lost 2, with 11 bases in between. The germline V gene encodes CDR1 SGHTA and CDR2 FQGTGA. The CDR3 spells CASSQTGYTDTQYF. CDR3 bases: TGTGCCAGCAGCCAGACAGGTTACACAGATACGCAGTATTTT.

This clonotype was counted only a few times. The rearrangement uses TRBV29-1 and TRBJ1-2; D ambiguous. V gave up 4 bases and J gave up 7 bases, with 10 bases separating them. In germline, CDR1 is SQVTM, CDR2 ANQGSEA. The CDR3 sequence is 11 residues long. The CDR3 loop reads CSVVGLGGYTF. The CDR3 bases are TGCAGCGTTGTAGGGCTAGGTGGCTACACCTTC.

V gene TRBV19 combines with J gene TRBJ1-1, with D uncertain. The length of the CDR3 is 11 residues. The germline V and J ends were trimmed by 0 bases and 11 bases, with 7 bases remaining between them. Looked up from germline, CDR1 is LNHDA and CDR2 is SQIVND (reference sequence). This CDR3 reads CASSIEAVAFF. CDR3 coding DNA: TGTGCCAGTAGTATAGAGGCAGTGGCTTTCTTT. The variable domain in full, completed from reference TRBV19 and TRBJ1-1, reads DGGITQSPKYLFRKEGQNVTLSCEQNLNHDAMYWYRQDPGQGLRLIYYSQIVNDFQKGDIAEGYSVSREKKESFPLTVTSAQKNPTAFYLCASSIEAVAFFGQGTRLTVV.

About this clonotype itself: A single base separates this from a much larger clone, so it may be a read error. In DNA, the CDR3 is TGCAGCGTTGAATGGGAAAGGGCGACTGAAGCTTTCTTT. This codes for CSVEWERATEAFF. The chain couples TRBV29-1 to TRBJ1-1; the D is unclear. This CDR3 region has 13 residues. CDR1 and CDR2 from the germline V gene are SQVTM and ANQGSEA. The V end lost 2 bases, the J end lost 5 bases, and 12 bases lay between the germline ends. The variable domain in full, completed from reference TRBV29-1 and TRBJ1-1, reads SAVISQKPSRDICQRGTSLTIQCQVDSQVTMMFWYRQQPGQSLTLIATANQGSEATYESGFVIDKFPISRPNLTFSTLTVSNMSPEDSSIYLCSVEWERATEAFFGQGTRLTVV.

This clonotype was counted a few times. V gene TRBV7-2 combines with J gene TRBJ2-3, with D possibly matching TRBD2 (5 bases). Trimming left V 1 base short and J 14 bases short, with 22 bases between. CDR3 length equals 15 residues. The germline V gene encodes CDR1 SGHTA and CDR2 FQGNSA. Here the CDR3 DNA reads TGTGCCAGCAGCTTAGTTTGGGTTACTAGTTCCGCCGCGTATTTT. The encoded protein is CASSLVWVTSSAAYF.

In its sample, this clonotype was seen a few times. The gene calls are TRBV6-5 and TRBJ1-5, with D unclear. CDR1 MNHEY and CDR2 SVGAGI come from the germline V gene. Trimming stripped 4 bases from V and 0 bases from J, with 13 bases between. The CDR3 runs 16 residues. The CDR3 spells CASSSRADYSNQPQHF. The CDR3 DNA reads as TGTGCCAGCAGTTCTCGGGCAGACTATAGCAATCAGCCCCAGCATTTT.

This clonotype showed up many times. The rearrangement links TRBV24-1 to TRBJ2-2; D is possibly TRBD1 (6 bases). The V end lost 5 bases, the J end lost 3 bases, and 9 bases lay between the germline ends. The CDR3 is 14 residues long. The germline V gene has CDR1 KGHDR and CDR2 SFDVKD. The CDR3 region is CATSVQGYTGELFF. The CDR3, as DNA: TGTGCCACCAGTGTCCAGGGGTACACCGGGGAGCTGTTTTTT.

This clonotype appeared a few times. The CDR3 sequence: CSVESRGKEYGYTF. For the CDR3, the DNA is TGCAGCGTTGAAAGCCGGGGAAAGGAGTATGGCTACACCTTC. The chain uses TRBV29-1 and TRBJ1-2, with D uncertain. Germline-derived CDR1 and CDR2 are SQVTM and ANQGSEA. The length of the CDR3 is 14 residues. Trimming left V 2 bases short and J 5 bases short, with 15 bases between. The full variable domain, its missing parts supplied by reference TRBV29-1 and TRBJ1-2, is SAVISQKPSRDICQRGTSLTIQCQVDSQVTMMFWYRQQPGQSLTLIATANQGSEATYESGFVIDKFPISRPNLTFSTLTVSNMSPEDSSIYLCSVESRGKEYGYTFGSGTRLTVV.

Ten or more counts support this clonotype. This sequence joins TRBV7-9 and TRBJ2-1, with TRBD2 matching over 8 bases. The CDR3 totals 15 residues. Germline V gene lookup returns CDR1 SEHNR and CDR2 FQNEAQ (reference sequence). The V gene end was trimmed by 5 bases and the J gene end by 7 bases; junction bases not matched to a gene: 10. CDR3 amino acids: CASSDASGRLNEQFF. CDR3 sequence (DNA): TGTGCCAGCAGCGATGCCAGCGGGAGACTAAATGAGCAGTTCTTC.

At least ten counts were recorded for this clonotype. J is TRBJ1-1 and V is TRBV6-5; 8 bases line up with TRBD1. Germline V gene data show CDR1 as MNHEY and CDR2 as SVGAGI. Unmatched junction bases numbered 9, after V lost 4 bases and J lost 5 bases. This CDR3 is built from 15 residues. The CDR3 loop reads CASSLHRGIGTEAFF. For the CDR3, the DNA is TGTGCCAGCAGTTTACACAGGGGGATAGGTACTGAAGCTTTCTTT.

This clonotype was picked up many times. CDR3 region: CASSSNWGVIETYEQYF. The CDR3 DNA reads as TGTGCCAGCAGTTCAAACTGGGGGGTGATTGAAACCTACGAGCAGTACTTC. J is TRBJ2-7 and V is TRBV6-2 or TRBV6-3; a possible D gene is TRBD2 (6 bases). Germline V gene data show CDR1 as MNHEY and CDR2 as SVGEGT. Deletions cut 4 bases from V and 2 bases from J, with 21 bases between. The CDR3 covers 17 residues.

The chain links TRBV3-1 to TRBJ1-4, with 11 bases that match TRBD1. The CDR3 has 15 amino acids. With 4 bases clipped from V and 8 bases from J, the junction kept 6 bases outside the gene matches. CDR1 LGHDT and CDR2 YNNKEL come from the germline V gene (reference sequence). The CDR3 nucleotides read TGTGCCAGCAGCCCACCGGGACAGGGGGGAGAAAAACTGTTTTTT. It is translated as CASSPPGQGGEKLFF.

V gene TRBV20-1 combines with J gene TRBJ2-5; D is possibly TRBD1 or TRBD2 (5 bases each). V lost 3 bases and J 4 bases, leaving 15 bases between the germline ends. The CDR3 is made up of 14 amino acids. Germline lookup yields CDR1 DFQATT and CDR2 SNEGSKA (reference sequence). CDR3 sequence (DNA): TGCAGTGCTAGTTCCGGGACCCCAGTAGAGACCCAGTACTTC. Protein sequence: CSASSGTPVETQYF.

Comment on this clonotype: A read error may explain this, as a much larger clone is one base away. The chain couples TRBV27 to TRBJ1-2; 11 bases map to TRBD1. V shed 5 bases, J shed 7 bases, and the junction held 12 bases outside the gene matches. Germline V CDR1 and CDR2: MNHEY, SMNVEV (reference sequence). The CDR3 is 16 residues long. DNA for the CDR3: TGTGCCAGCAGTCCGTCTCCGGGACAGGGGGATATTGGCTACACCTTC. Amino acids: CASSPSPGQGDIGYTF.

This clonotype has a count of ten or more. The genes are TRBV7-2 and TRBJ2-1; TRBD2 agrees at 9 bases. Germline V gene sequence: CDR1 SGHTA, CDR2 FQGNSA. The CDR3 extends over 15 amino acids. Trimming removed 6 bases from V and 7 bases from J; junction bases left unmatched: 10. This chain's CDR3 is CASRIGLAGQNEQFF. DNA for the CDR3: TGTGCCAGCAGGATCGGGCTAGCGGGGCAAAATGAGCAGTTCTTC.

This clonotype was detected a few times. The chain joins TRBV11-2 to TRBJ1-1, with D maybe TRBD1 (6 bases). The CDR3 consists of 14 residues. From germline, CDR1 is SGHAT and CDR2 FQNNGV. Trimming left V 5 bases short and J 11 bases short, with 21 bases between. The CDR3 sequence: CASSQSGGGSVAFF. The CDR3 coding sequence is TGTGCCAGCAGCCAATCCGGGGGCGGGTCCGTCGCTTTCTTT.